The clone carrying this TCR beta chain showed up many times. Its antigen is unidentified. Germline V gene sequence: CDR1 SNHLY, CDR2 FYNNEI. Trimming stripped 6 bases from V and 1 base from J, with 2 bases between. The CDR3 is made up of 11 amino acids. This record belongs to a study of CD8+CD57+ T cells in acquired aplastic anemia. Findings and limits, study-wide: The study identified 25 to 30 CD8+ CDR3 sequences shared by patients and controls. No significant difference in CD8+ Simpson's diversity was found between patients and controls.

CDR3 and TCR beta VDJ profiling relied on genomic DNA as the template. In TCRdb, the reads were re-called with MiXCR into one record per CDR3 protein. The table lists about 270,000 distinct CDR3 sequences, about 56% of them singletons, with approximately 8% in the top ten. The sample comprised sorted CD4+, CD8+, or CD8+CD57+ T cells (not recorded which) from PBMCs. The receptor comes from a human donor with severe aplastic anemia or a healthy control (not recorded which). The chain is built from TRBV2 and TRBJ2-3; D is uncertain. This CDR3 reads CASRRTDTQYF. CDR3 in DNA: TGTGCCAGCAGACGCACAGATACGCAGTATTTT.